This is a list of T cell receptor beta chains from one sample in a study of blood T cell repertoires in COVID-19. Generated by immunoSEQ multiplex PCR, the TCRdb table keeps only in-frame clones and is missing some. The table shows fewer than 200,000 clones, with about 88% occurring only once. Material: peripheral blood. Receptor source: a man aged 35 to 55 with active or convalescent COVID-19. The CDR3 runs from the conserved cysteine through the conserved F or W. The D gene is left open where the match is weak. Clone size is given for some rows only: seen once, a few or many times, or a class if the clone is expanded.

V gene	D gene	clone size	J gene	CDR3 protein	CDR3 DNA
TRBV5-4	.	.	TRBJ1-1	CASSLQAGTEAFF	TGTGCCAGCAGCCTGCAGGCGGGAACTGAAGCTTTCTTT
TRBV18	.	.	TRBJ2-5	CASSPFFQETQYF	TGTGCCAGCTCACCCTTCTTCCAAGAGACCCAGTACTTC
TRBV2	TRBD1	once	TRBJ2-6	CASSGDRRSGANVLTF	TGTGCCAGCAGTGGGGACAGACGCTCTGGGGCCAACGTCCTGACTTTC
TRBV12-5	.	.	TRBJ1-2	CASGSQTENYGYTF	TGTGCTAGTGGTTCCCAGACGGAGAACTATGGCTACACCTTC
TRBV7-2	TRBD1	.	TRBJ1-5	CASSRDSHSNQPQHF	TGTGCCAGCAGCAGGGACAGCCATAGCAATCAGCCCCAGCATTTT
TRBV6-1	.	few	TRBJ1-2	CASSEREPGRGYTF	TGTGCCAGCAGTGAACGTGAGCCAGGGCGGGGCTACACCTTC
TRBV6-1	TRBD2	few	TRBJ2-1	CASSEAGTSFYNEQFF	TGTGCCAGCAGTGAAGCCGGGACTAGCTTCTACAATGAGCAGTTCTTC
TRBV2	.	.	TRBJ2-1	CATKRGWDNEQFF	TGTGCCACCAAACGAGGGTGGGACAATGAGCAGTTCTTC
TRBV7-2	TRBD1	.	TRBJ1-6	CASSVQGSPLHF	TGTGCCAGCAGCGTACAGGGGTCACCCCTCCACTTT
TRBV30	TRBD2	.	TRBJ2-1	CAWSVLGGRAHNEQFF	TGTGCCTGGAGTGTGTTGGGCGGGAGGGCCCACAATGAGCAGTTCTTC
TRBV6-5	TRBD1	.	TRBJ1-1	CASIKGASGTEAFF	TGTGCCAGCATAAAGGGGGCGTCGGGCACTGAAGCTTTCTTT
TRBV6-2/TRBV6-3	.	.	TRBJ1-2	CASGLWGRYGYTF	TGTGCCAGCGGCCTATGGGGCAGGTATGGCTACACCTTC
TRBV5-1	.	.	TRBJ2-5	CASSPSDRQETQYF	TGCGCCAGCAGTCCCTCGGACAGACAAGAGACCCAGTACTTC
TRBV19	.	.	TRBJ2-7	CASSSYGDNYEQYF	TGTGCCAGTAGTTCCTACGGGGACAACTACGAGCAGTACTTC
TRBV5-1	TRBD1	.	TRBJ1-1	CASSLEGQGVRTEAFF	TGCGCCAGCAGCTTGGAAGGACAGGGGGTACGGACTGAAGCTTTCTTT
TRBV27	.	.	TRBJ1-1	CASSLLPRANTEAFF	TGTGCCAGCAGTTTACTCCCTAGAGCGAACACTGAAGCTTTCTTT
TRBV19	TRBD1	.	TRBJ1-2	CASSSYPGQRQFYGYTF	TGTGCCAGTAGTAGTTACCCGGGACAGAGACAATTCTATGGCTACACCTTC
TRBV30	TRBD2	once	TRBJ2-3	CAWSVLAGGTDTQYF	TGTGCCTGGAGTGTACTAGCGGGAGGGACAGATACGCAGTATTTT
TRBV28	.	.	TRBJ2-2	CASSLSGGGFTGELFF	TGTGCCAGCAGTTTATCGGGCGGAGGTTTCACCGGGGAGCTGTTTTTT
TRBV5-1	TRBD2	.	TRBJ2-1	CASSPGTSSYNEQFF	TGCGCCAGCAGCCCCGGGACTAGCTCCTACAATGAGCAGTTCTTC
TRBV11-2	TRBD1	once	TRBJ1-2	CASSSIRTGRGYTF	TGTGCCAGCAGCTCAATACGGACAGGCCGGGGCTACACCTTC
TRBV19	TRBD2	.	TRBJ2-5	CASSLGVGGETQYF	TGTGCCAGTAGCCTAGGAGTGGGAGGGGAGACCCAGTACTTC
TRBV19	TRBD1	once	TRBJ2-2	CASSPPGDRGFSYLTGELFF	TGTGCCAGTAGTCCGCCGGGGGACAGGGGGTTTTCTTATCTTACCGGGGAGCTGTTTTTT
TRBV18	TRBD1	once	TRBJ2-6	CASSPAGQVSGANVLTF	TGTGCCAGCTCACCCGCGGGACAGGTGTCTGGGGCCAACGTCCTGACTTTC
TRBV19	TRBD1	once	TRBJ1-4	CASGAGGWVNEKLFF	TGTGCCAGTGGTGCAGGGGGTTGGGTAAATGAAAAACTGTTTTTT
TRBV10-3	.	.	TRBJ1-4	CAISEVGGGEKLFF	TGTGCCATCAGTGAGGTCGGCGGGGGCGAAAAACTGTTTTTT
TRBV11-1	TRBD2	.	TRBJ2-3	CASSLAAGVLQDTQYF	TGTGCCAGCAGCTTAGCAGCGGGAGTCCTTCAAGATACGCAGTATTTT
TRBV20-1	.	once	TRBJ1-2	CSARLSYGYTF	TGCAGTGCTCGACTGTCTTATGGCTACACCTTC